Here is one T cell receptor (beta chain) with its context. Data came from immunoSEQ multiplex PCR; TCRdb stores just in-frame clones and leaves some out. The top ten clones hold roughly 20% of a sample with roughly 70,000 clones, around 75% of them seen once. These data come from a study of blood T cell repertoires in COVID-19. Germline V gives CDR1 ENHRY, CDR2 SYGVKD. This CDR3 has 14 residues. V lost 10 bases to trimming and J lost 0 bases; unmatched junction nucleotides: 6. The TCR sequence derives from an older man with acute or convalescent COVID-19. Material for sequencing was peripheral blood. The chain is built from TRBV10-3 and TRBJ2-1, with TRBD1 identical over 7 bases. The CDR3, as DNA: TGTGCCACCACCGGACAGGCCTCCTACAATGAGCAGTTCTTC. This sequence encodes CATTGQASYNEQFF.